Below are 30 T cell receptor beta chains sequenced from a single sample in a study of blood T cell repertoires in COVID-19. Sequencing was performed with immunoSEQ multiplex PCR; in TCRdb, only in-frame clones are kept and a portion is missing. The sample carries over 85,000 clones, approximately 90% recorded once. Sequenced sample: peripheral blood. These receptors were obtained from a woman aged 45-65 years with COVID-19, enrolled during active disease.

The chain employs TRBV7-2 and TRBJ2-7, with D hard to call. Germline lookup yields CDR1 SGHTA and CDR2 FQGNSA. There are 13 residues in the CDR3. Trimming removed 5 bases at V and 0 bases at J, with 8 bases between. CDR3 in amino acids: CASSLTISYEQYF. DNA for the CDR3: TGTGCCAGCAGCCTTACAATCTCCTACGAGCAGTACTTC.

As concerns this clone: The CDR3 does not end in the conserved phenylalanine or tryptophan, so this is likely a read error. It is unclear where the CDR3 begins or ends on the DNA, so no DNA is shown, and the CDR3 is as TCRdb lists it. The chain combines TRBV5-5 with TRBJ2-7; the D call TRBD1 from the table was never checked on the DNA. The CDR3 is 13 amino acids long, termini counted. Germline CDR1 reads SGHKS; CDR2 reads YYEKEE (reference sequence). CDR3 sequence: CASSLGPKLTVPR.

This sequence joins TRBV4-2 and TRBJ2-7; D possibly corresponds to TRBD2 (6 bases). The V end was cut by 3 bases, the J end by 7 bases, with 13 bases between. Germline V gene lookup returns CDR1 LGHNA and CDR2 YNFKEQ. The CDR3 length is 13 residues. CDR3 nucleotides: TGTGCCAGCAGCCAGGACCCGAGCGGGGAGCAGTACTTC. Protein: CASSQDPSGEQYF.

The CDR3 bases are TGTGCCAGCAGGGAACAGGGTATTAACTATGGCTACACCTTC. Translating it yields CASREQGINYGYTF. The chain links TRBV28 to TRBJ1-2; D might be TRBD1 (6 bases). This CDR3 spans 14 amino acids. CDR1 is MDHEN and CDR2 is SYDVKM in the germline V gene. Trimming removed 6 bases from V and 1 base from J, with 12 bases in between.

The chain joins TRBV7-3 to TRBJ2-3; 7 nucleotides align to TRBD2. Per germline, CDR1 SGHTA and CDR2 FQGTGA. The CDR3 runs to 16 residues. V was clipped by 4 bases and J by 3 bases; unmatched bases: 10. The CDR3 loop reads CASSSSARGLTDTQYF. CDR3 sequence (DNA): TGTGCCAGCAGCTCCTCCGCGCGGGGGTTAACAGATACGCAGTATTTT. Using reference TRBV7-3 and TRBJ2-3 for the parts outside the CDR3, the full variable domain is GAGVSQTPSNKVTEKGKYVELRCDPISGHTALYWYRQSLGQGPEFLIYFQGTGAADDSGLPNDRFFAVRPEGSVSTLKIQRTERGDSAVYLCASSSSARGLTDTQYFGPGTRLTVL.

This chain uses TRBV15 with TRBJ2-7; tentatively, D is TRBD1 (6 bases). The CDR3 is made up of 14 amino acids. CDR1 and CDR2 from the germline V gene are LNHNV and YYDKDF (reference sequence). The ends were cut back, 3 bases at V and 5 bases at J, with 14 bases in the middle. The chain's CDR3 is CATSSIGGFDEQYF. The CDR3 region has the DNA TGTGCCACCAGCAGTATAGGGGGTTTCGACGAGCAGTACTTC.

This chain joins TRBV5-1 and TRBJ1-1; D is unresolved. Germline V gene sequence: CDR1 SGHRS, CDR2 YFSETQ. This CDR3 has 12 amino acids. V lost 2 bases to trimming and J lost 4 bases, with 6 bases between them. CDR3: CASSFGPTEAFF. The DNA of the CDR3 is TGCGCCAGCAGCTTTGGCCCCACTGAAGCTTTCTTT.

This clone was found a few times. The rearrangement joins TRBV19 to TRBJ1-4; D is possibly TRBD1 (5 bases). Trimming removed 2 bases at V and 1 base at J, with 11 bases between. The CDR3 sequence is 16 residues long. The germline CDR1 and CDR2 sequences are LNHDA and SQIVND (reference sequence). CDR3 sequence: CASSILREVTNEKLFF. The CDR3 nucleotides are TGTGCCAGTAGTATACTCAGGGAGGTAACTAATGAAAAACTGTTTTTT.

V usage is TRBV6-5 and J usage is TRBJ2-3; the D gene is possibly TRBD2 (6 bases). Trimming left V 2 bases short and J 2 bases short, with 11 bases between. CDR1 is MNHEY and CDR2 is SVGAGI in the germline V gene. The CDR3 runs 15 residues. The CDR3 DNA reads as TGTGCCAGCAGTTACGACTCGGGGGTCACAGATACGCAGTATTTT. Translated: CASSYDSGVTDTQYF.

V is TRBV5-1 and J is TRBJ2-7, with 8 nucleotides matching TRBD2. V shed 1 base, J shed 3 bases, and the junction held 6 bases outside the gene matches. Germline CDR1 is SGHRS and CDR2 is YFSETQ. The CDR3 has 15 amino acids. The CDR3 nucleotides are TGCGCCAGCAGCTTGTATAGCGGGGCGGTCTACGAGCAGTACTTC. Translating it yields CASSLYSGAVYEQYF.

This chain links TRBV15 with TRBJ2-3, with 12 positions matching TRBD2. This CDR3 is built from 15 residues. The V and J ends lost 4 bases and 6 bases, in that order; junction bases with no gene match: 5. Germline CDR1 and CDR2: LNHNV and YYDKDF (reference sequence). The CDR3 DNA is TGTGCCACCAGCAAGCGACTAGCGGGAGATGATACGCAGTATTTT. It encodes CATSKRLAGDDTQYF.

The chain employs TRBV5-4 and TRBJ2-3; 8 bases line up with TRBD1. The germline gives CDR1 SGHNT, CDR2 YYREEE (reference sequence). This CDR3 region has 16 residues. Losses at the gene ends were 4 bases for V and 2 bases for J; bases not matched to a gene: 9. Here the CDR3 DNA reads TGTGCCAGCAGCAAAGGACAGGGAAGGGCCACAGATACGCAGTATTTT. This gives the protein CASSKGQGRATDTQYF.

The chain recombines TRBV18 with TRBJ1-5; 8 nucleotides agree with TRBD1. This CDR3 has 13 amino acids. In germline, CDR1 is KGHSH, CDR2 LQKENI. With 5 bases clipped from V and 16 bases from J, the junction kept 13 bases outside the gene matches. DNA of the CDR3: TGTGCCAGCTCAACCGGGACAGGAATGAAGAAACATTTT. This translates into CASSTGTGMKKHF.

The rearrangement uses TRBV3-1 (or the pseudogene TRBV3-2) and TRBJ1-4, with D possibly being TRBD1 (6 bases). V lost 1 base and J 4 bases, leaving 10 bases between the germline ends. There are 15 residues in the CDR3. The germline V gene encodes CDR1 LGHDT and CDR2 YNNKEL (reference sequence). CDR3 sequence: CASSQVPGVNEKLFF. The DNA for the CDR3 is TGTGCCAGCAGCCAAGTGCCAGGGGTTAATGAAAAACTGTTTTTT.

This clone was counted a few times. The rearrangement joins TRBV5-4 to TRBJ2-7; D perhaps matches TRBD1 (5 bases). The V gene's germline CDR1 is SGHNT and CDR2 YYREEE (reference sequence). The CDR3 covers 15 residues. V was cut by 3 bases and J by 2 bases, with 15 bases left in between. The CDR3 sequence is CASSSREQFTYEQYF. CDR3 nucleotides: TGTGCCAGCAGCTCCAGGGAACAGTTCACCTACGAGCAGTACTTC.

In this sample, this clone turned up a few times. The chain employs TRBV10-3 and TRBJ1-1; TRBD1 matches at 8 bases. Trimming removed 6 bases from V and 0 bases from J; junction bases left unmatched: 6. Germline V gives CDR1 ENHRY, CDR2 SYGVKD. The CDR3 contains 15 residues. The CDR3 is CAIRGQGGMNTEAFF. Written as DNA, the CDR3 is TGTGCCATCAGAGGACAGGGAGGGATGAACACTGAAGCTTTCTTT.

The chain recombines TRBV11-3 with TRBJ2-5; 9 bases line up with TRBD1. The CDR3 spans 15 residues. Trimming cost V 3 bases and J 3 bases; bases outside gene matches: 5. The germline V gene has CDR1 SGHNT and CDR2 YENEEA. CDR3 sequence reads: CASSFRTGAKETQYF. DNA for the CDR3: TGTGCCAGCAGCTTCCGGACAGGGGCCAAAGAGACCCAGTACTTC.

This chain joins TRBV27 and TRBJ2-5, with unresolved D. The CDR3 is made up of 13 amino acids. V gave up 5 bases and J gave up 5 bases, with 12 bases separating them. Germline V gene lookup returns CDR1 MNHEY and CDR2 SMNVEV (reference sequence). The CDR3 region has the DNA TGTGCCAGCAGTCCAAGACTGCCGGAGACCCAGTACTTC. It translates to CASSPRLPETQYF.

The chain couples TRBV7-9 to TRBJ1-1, with 8 bases matching TRBD1. V trimming: 6 bases; J trimming: 4 bases; junction bases outside the gene matches: 7. Germline V gives CDR1 SEHNR, CDR2 FQNEAQ (reference sequence). CDR3 length equals 14 residues. The CDR3 nucleotides read TGTGCCAGCAGTCGACAGGGGCCCTCCACTGAAGCTTTCTTT. Protein: CASSRQGPSTEAFF.

The rearrangement joins TRBV11-2 to TRBJ2-3, with 8 bases fitting TRBD1. Germline V gives CDR1 SGHAT, CDR2 FQNNGV. V lost 3 bases to trimming and J lost 4 bases; unmatched junction nucleotides: 6. This CDR3 has 15 residues. Here the CDR3 reads CASSFGTGTSDTQYF. CDR3 nucleotide sequence: TGTGCCAGCAGCTTCGGGACAGGTACCTCAGATACGCAGTATTTT.

By sample share, this clone is medium-sized. The chain has TRBV6-6 and TRBJ1-2, with a tentative D call TRBD1 (6 bases). The CDR3 is 13 residues long. The V end was cut by 8 bases, the J end by 6 bases, with 16 bases between. Germline V gives CDR1 MNHNY, CDR2 SVGAGI (reference sequence). The CDR3 nucleotides are TGTGCCAGCGGGGTAGGGGGTGGGAATGGCTACACCTTC. This gives the protein CASGVGGGNGYTF.

DNA of the CDR3: TGTGCCAGCAGTCGGTTGGATACGCAGTATTTT. Its protein product is CASSRLDTQYF. The rearrangement links TRBV28 to TRBJ2-3, with D uncertain. This CDR3 region has 11 residues. Trimming cost V 5 bases and J 6 bases, with 6 bases left between them. Germline assignment: CDR1 MDHEN and CDR2 SYDVKM.

This clone was seen a few times. J is TRBJ1-2 and V is TRBV4-1, with 7 bases aligning to TRBD1. Germline V gene data show CDR1 as MGHRA and CDR2 as YSYEKL. This CDR3 has 15 residues. Germline trimming cut 2 bases from V and 4 bases from J; bases unmatched to any gene: 7. The CDR3 nucleotides are TGCGCCAGCAGCCAACCTGACAGGGCCTCCTATGGCTACACCTTC. Amino acid sequence: CASSQPDRASYGYTF.

This sequence joins TRBV6-5 and TRBJ2-4, with a tentative D call TRBD1 (6 bases). Germline assignment: CDR1 MNHEY and CDR2 SVGAGI. Trimming removed 2 bases from V and 8 bases from J, with 10 bases in between. This CDR3 comprises 13 residues. The CDR3, as DNA: TGTGCCAGCAGTTACACAGGGCGAGACATTCAGTACTTC. Its translation: CASSYTGRDIQYF.

This chain connects TRBV5-1 to TRBJ1-6, with D possibly being TRBD1 (6 bases). CDR1 is SGHRS and CDR2 is YFSETQ in the germline V gene. Trimming removed 2 bases at V and 5 bases at J, with 11 bases between. This CDR3 has 15 residues. Here the CDR3 reads CASSLGQLNNSPLHF. CDR3 sequence (DNA): TGCGCCAGCAGCTTAGGACAGCTGAATAATTCACCCCTCCACTTT. The full variable domain, completed using reference TRBV5-1 and TRBJ1-6, is KAGVTQTPRYLIKTRGQQVTLSCSPISGHRSVSWYQQTPGQGLQFLFEYFSETQRNKGNFPGRFSGRQFSNSRSEMNVSTLELGDSALYLCASSLGQLNNSPLHFGNGTRLTVT.

The rearrangement links TRBV4-3 to TRBJ2-1; TRBD2 might be the D (6 bases). CDR1 and CDR2 (germline): LGHNA, YSLEER. CDR3 size: 13 residues. V was pared by 5 bases and J by 9 bases, with 14 bases between. The CDR3: CASSYYSGGEQFF. CDR3 nucleotide sequence: TGCGCCAGCAGCTATTATAGCGGTGGTGAGCAGTTCTTC.

The CDR3 region is CASSFGGSNQPQHF. The CDR3 DNA sequence: TGCGCCAGCAGCTTCGGGGGGAGCAATCAGCCCCAGCATTTT. This chain connects TRBV5-1 to TRBJ1-5, with D perhaps TRBD1 (5 bases). The CDR3 spans 14 residues. The germline V gene has CDR1 SGHRS and CDR2 YFSETQ. V was pared by 2 bases and J by 1 base, with 7 bases between. The entire variable domain, with the rest obtained from reference TRBV5-1 and TRBJ1-5, is as follows: KAGVTQTPRYLIKTRGQQVTLSCSPISGHRSVSWYQQTPGQGLQFLFEYFSETQRNKGNFPGRFSGRQFSNSRSEMNVSTLELGDSALYLCASSFGGSNQPQHFGDGTRLSIL.

The rearrangement uses TRBV10-3 and TRBJ1-1; no definite D call. Germline V gene lookup returns CDR1 ENHRY and CDR2 SYGVKD. V lost 4 bases and J 1 base, leaving 10 bases between the germline ends. The CDR3 extends over 14 amino acids. CDR3 sequence: CAISAGEPNTEAFF. Here the CDR3 DNA reads TGTGCCATCAGTGCAGGTGAACCGAACACTGAAGCTTTCTTT.

The rearrangement joins TRBV2 to TRBJ1-2, with unresolved D. The CDR3 has 13 amino acids. Germline CDR1 SNHLY, CDR2 FYNNEI. The V end lost 6 bases, the J end lost 8 bases, and 16 bases lay between the germline ends. The CDR3 coding sequence is TGTGCCAGCAGCCCCCTGTTATCCGAGGGCTACACCTTC. Protein sequence: CASSPLLSEGYTF.

The V call is TRBV9, the J call TRBJ1-3; maybe TRBD1 (6 bases). This CDR3 contains 17 residues. V was pared by 1 base and J by 0 bases, with 14 bases between. Germline V gene data show CDR1 as SGDLS and CDR2 as YYNGEE. This chain's CDR3 is CASSVMSGGSSGNTIYF. The CDR3 DNA reads as TGTGCCAGCAGCGTAATGAGTGGGGGCTCCTCTGGAAACACCATATATTTT.